Each of the 14 T cell receptor beta chains below was sequenced from the same sample in a study of spatial heterogeneity in lung cancer. Specified time point: sample taken at primary tumor resection. Each CDR3 protein is one row after TCRdb ran MiXCR on the 5' RACE reads. Among around 89,000 distinct CDR3 sequences, 12% were seen once, and the ten largest hold over 40%. Sequencing used PBMCs, obtained at surgery. The receptors come from a male donor with early-stage non-small cell lung cancer.

This clonotype came up many times. The chain carries TRBV7-9 and TRBJ1-6, with a possible D match to TRBD1 (5 bases). Trimming pared 6 bases from V and 4 bases from J, leaving 19 bases between. The CDR3 length is 17 residues. Germline V gene lookup returns CDR1 SEHNR and CDR2 FQNEAQ (reference sequence). This CDR3 reads CASRRTGTLGYNSPLHF. CDR3 nucleotides: TGTGCCAGCAGACGTACTGGGACTTTAGGGTATAATTCACCCCTCCACTTT.

This clonotype was recorded at least ten times. The rearrangement uses TRBV20-1 and TRBJ2-6, with TRBD1 matching 7 bases. The CDR3 runs to 16 residues. The germline V gene encodes CDR1 DFQATT and CDR2 SNEGSKA (reference sequence). Unmatched junction bases numbered 6, after V lost 3 bases and J lost 1 base. The CDR3 nucleotides read TGCAGTGCTAGTCTGCAGGGGGTTTCTGGGGCCAACGTCCTGACTTTC. It yields the protein CSASLQGVSGANVLTF.

The sample holds a few counts of this clonotype. The chain has TRBV6-5 and TRBJ2-7; D is perhaps TRBD2 (6 bases). The CDR3 loop spans 13 amino acids. V shed 6 bases and J shed 3 bases, with 12 bases lying between them. Germline V lookup: CDR1 MNHEY, CDR2 SVGAGI. CDR3 residues: CASSPGTFYEQYF. The CDR3, as DNA: TGTGCCAGCAGCCCCGGGACTTTCTACGAGCAGTACTTC.

This clonotype was counted a few times. The chain joins TRBV12-3 or TRBV12-4 to TRBJ2-5; D perhaps matches TRBD2 (6 bases). Trimming removed 5 bases at V and 5 bases at J, with 12 bases between. The CDR3 is made up of 13 amino acids. The CDR3 sequence: CASSVGEVETQYF. DNA for the CDR3: TGTGCCAGCAGTGTCGGGGAGGTGGAGACCCAGTACTTC.

This clonotype was found many times. This chain uses TRBV29-1 with TRBJ2-7; 12 nucleotides match TRBD1. In germline, CDR1 is SQVTM, CDR2 ANQGSEA. CDR3 size: 14 residues. With V trimmed by 3 bases and J by 5 bases, 5 bases remained unmatched. This chain's CDR3 is CSVDTGTGGDEQYF. The CDR3 nucleotides read TGCAGCGTTGACACCGGGACAGGGGGCGACGAGCAGTACTTC.

The chain has TRBV6-2 or TRBV6-3 and TRBJ1-5; 7 bases align to TRBD1. With V trimmed by 8 bases and J by 3 bases, 10 bases remained unmatched. CDR1 is MNHEY and CDR2 is SVGEGT in the germline V gene. This CDR3 contains 15 residues. The CDR3 DNA reads TGTGCCAGCTGTCGACAGGGATCCACCAATCAGCCCCAGCATTTT. Translated: CASCRQGSTNQPQHF.

The rearrangement joins TRBV9 to TRBJ2-1, with 7 bases identical to TRBD1. Germline V lookup: CDR1 SGDLS, CDR2 YYNGEE. V was pared by 4 bases and J by 8 bases, with 6 bases of the junction left unmatched. The CDR3 extends over 13 amino acids. DNA of the CDR3: TGTGCCAGCAGCCCGACAGGGAACTATGAGCAGTTCTTC. Encoded protein: CASSPTGNYEQFF.

The sample holds many counts of this clonotype. The rearrangement joins TRBV11-3 to TRBJ2-2; 8 positions agree with TRBD1. V lost 2 bases to trimming and J lost 4 bases; unmatched junction nucleotides: 6. The CDR3 is 16 residues long. Per the germline V gene, CDR1 is SGHNT and CDR2 is YENEEA. In DNA, the CDR3 is TGTGCCAGCAGCTTACAAAGCACAGGGGGCACCGGGGAGCTGTTTTTT. Translation gives CASSLQSTGGTGELFF.

The V gene is TRBV20-1, the J gene TRBJ2-2; D ambiguous. Germline V gene data show CDR1 as DFQATT and CDR2 as SNEGSKA (reference sequence). The CDR3 totals 16 residues. V was clipped by 3 bases and J by 0 bases, with 14 bases between them. CDR3: CSARDRGLANTGELFF. The DNA of the CDR3 is TGCAGTGCTAGGGACCGTGGGCTAGCGAACACCGGGGAGCTGTTTTTT.

This chain joins TRBV4-3 and TRBJ1-4, with a weak D call TRBD1 (5 bases). Trimming removed 1 base at V and 8 bases at J, with 14 bases between. CDR3 length equals 15 residues. The germline CDR1 and CDR2 sequences are LGHNA and YSLEER. In DNA, the CDR3 is TGCGCCAGCAGCCAAGTTACAGAAGCAGGGGAAAAACTGTTTTTT. It is translated as CASSQVTEAGEKLFF.

This clonotype was observed at least ten times. J is TRBJ2-5 and V is TRBV9; TRBD1 aligns across 7 bases. This CDR3 spans 16 amino acids. Germline values: CDR1 SGDLS, CDR2 YYNGEE. The V gene end was trimmed by 0 bases and the J gene end by 2 bases; junction bases not matched to a gene: 7. CDR3: CASSVEGRGWQETQYF. The CDR3 DNA reads as TGTGCCAGCAGCGTAGAGGGCAGGGGGTGGCAAGAGACCCAGTACTTC.

CDR3 bases: TGTGCCAGCAGTTTAAGCAGGGGAAATATGGAGACCCAGTACTTC. This sequence encodes CASSLSRGNMETQYF. The gene calls are TRBV12-3 or TRBV12-4 and TRBJ2-5, with D possibly being TRBD1 (6 bases). CDR3 size: 15 residues. Trimming cost V 2 bases and J 5 bases, with 15 bases left between them.

This sequence joins TRBV29-1 and TRBJ1-5; D not certain. Germline CDR1 SQVTM, CDR2 ANQGSEA. CDR3 length: 14 amino acids. Trimming pared 4 bases from V and 0 bases from J, leaving 10 bases between. The CDR3 loop reads CSVAPGDSNQPQHF. The DNA for the CDR3 is TGCAGCGTTGCACCAGGTGATAGCAATCAGCCCCAGCATTTT.

In the case of this clonotype: A much larger clonotype is one base distant, so this may be a read error. As DNA, the CDR3 is TGTGCCAGCAGCCCGGCGGACAGGGAGGACACACCCCTCCACTTT. Translated: CASSPADREDTPLHF. The V gene is TRBV5-5, the J gene TRBJ1-6; 8 nucleotides match TRBD1. This CDR3 is 15 amino acids long. Germline CDR1 and CDR2: SGHKS and YYEKEE (reference sequence). With 4 bases clipped from V and 11 bases from J, the junction kept 11 bases outside the gene matches.